These T cell receptor beta chains were read from a single sample in a study of blood T cell repertoires in COVID-19. The protocol was immunoSEQ multiplex PCR, while the TCRdb copy is restricted to in-frame clones and leaves out a portion. Here the sample spans about 330,000 clones, approximately 84% being singletons. The sample taken for sequencing was PBMCs or T cells enriched from blood (not recorded which). These receptors originate from a woman aged 30 to 39 who had recovered from COVID-19. Both conserved end residues are part of each CDR3. Some rows mark clone size as missing; the rest say once, few, many or name a class of expanded clone.

len | abundance | v_gene | CDR3aa
14 | . | TRBV5-1 | CASSLEGWTEKLFF
14 | . | TRBV6-5 | CASRRTDMNTEAFF
11 | once | TRBV30 | CAWKQGYEQYF
16 | . | TRBV7-2 | CASSLRGAGGNTEAFF
15 | . | TRBV5-1 | CASRPDRGNPSPLHF
16 | . | TRBV7-2 | CASSLVGGRTNQPQHF
14 | . | TRBV2 | CASTWTGANTEAFF
15 | . | TRBV11-3 | CASSLGRQGHTEAFF
13 | . | TRBV19 | CASSIDPSREQYF
15 | few | TRBV2 | CASSFPGQGRNEQFF
13 | . | TRBV27 | CASSLRRYETQYF
12 | . | TRBV19 | CASIDRGGEAFF
15 | . | TRBV15 | CATSRDRGDQETQYF
12 | . | TRBV5-1 | CASNRDNTEAFF
16 | . | TRBV4-1 | CASSQATGGPNSPLHF
16 | . | TRBV24-1 | CATSDRTGGNGDEQFF
15 | . | TRBV7-8 | CASSPRVGPADTQYF
14 | . | TRBV7-9 | CASSLGGQGWGYTF
17 | . | TRBV5-1 | CASSLGQGPAVNTEAFF
16 | . | TRBV10-2 | CASSESTLAGNTEAFF
14 | . | TRBV5-8 | CASCPDSITYGYTF
13 | . | TRBV19 | CASSIFGTAEAFF
14 | . | TRBV19 | CASSIQGGSTEAFF
14 | . | TRBV12-5 | CASGRRTSTYEQYF